This TCR beta chain was sequenced during a study of shared clonotypes between healthy human individuals. A note on this clone: Antigen unknown. Other DNA variants within this sample encode the same CDR3.

Splitting the CD4+ cells yielded a CD45RA+ naive subset and a CD45RA-negative memory subset. Using immunoSEQ multiplex PCR, the repertoire was profiled, and TCRdb retains in-frame clones only, with some absent. The table lists some 2.3 million clones, about 92% of them singletons. The CDR3 totals 15 residues. Germline CDR1 SGHTA, CDR2 FQGTGA. With 1 base removed from V and 0 bases from J, the gap between germline ends came to 8 bases. Study results and caveats: Naive subsets, compared against memory subsets, generally had larger estimated richness values.

V usage is TRBV7-3 and J usage is TRBJ2-3; tentative D call: TRBD2 (5 bases). Sequencing was done on a sample of naive CD4+ T cells from PBMCs. Subset described: CD45RA+ positively selected. This receptor was identified in a man aged 18 to 35 in good health. Some clones in this sample may be carry-over from other donors' samples. The CDR3 DNA is TGTGCCAGCAGCTTAAGTGGCGGGAGCACAGATACGCAGTATTTT. This gives the protein CASSLSGGSTDTQYF.